The 18 T cell receptor beta chains below were found in one sample sequenced in a study of beta chain features in type 1 diabetes. cDNA synthesis used the whole RNA isolate, giving expressed TCRB sequences. Assay: immunoSEQ multiplex PCR; the TCRdb copy retains only in-frame clones and omits some. This repertoire shows 640,000 or so clones, more than 13% found once; its top ten account for 0.035% to 0.04%. Antigens for these TCRs are unknown. Notes on the study in general: Moderate but significant shortening of TCRB CDR3s was recorded in all four CD4+ subsets from Type 1 diabetes patients.

Sequencing used naive CD4+ T cells from blood. The receptors shown here come from a man aged 18 to 30 with type 1 diabetes.

The rearrangement links TRBV28 to TRBJ2-7, with D perhaps TRBD1 (6 bases). The ends were cut back, 6 bases at V and 4 bases at J, with 16 bases in the middle. Germline CDR1 reads MDHEN; CDR2 reads SYDVKM. The CDR3 spans 14 residues. The CDR3 nucleotides read TGTGCCAGCAGGGGCGACAGGCTAAGGTACGAGCAGTACTTC. It codes for CASRGDRLRYEQYF.

This clone was seen a handful of times. The chain has TRBV9 and TRBJ2-1, with 9 bases aligning to TRBD2. The length of the CDR3 is 15 residues. Losses at the gene ends were 1 base for V and 7 bases for J; bases not matched to a gene: 6. Germline lookup yields CDR1 SGDLS and CDR2 YYNGEE. CDR3 bases: TGTGCCAGCAGCGTAACCGGGACTAGCAGGAATGAGCAGTTCTTC. Amino acids: CASSVTGTSRNEQFF.

This chain joins TRBV7-2 and TRBJ2-7, with TRBD1 matching over 8 bases. Germline CDR1 reads SGHTA; CDR2 reads FQGNSA. The length of the CDR3 is 14 residues. The junction had 7 bases not matched to a gene; V was cut back by 4 bases and J by 5 bases. CDR3 sequence: CASSSRTGTNEQYF. CDR3 bases: TGTGCCAGCAGCTCAAGGACAGGGACGAACGAGCAGTACTTC.

This clone was recorded a few times. The rearrangement uses TRBV6-5 and TRBJ1-2, with TRBD1 as a possible D gene (5 bases). The CDR3 loop spans 14 amino acids. The germline CDR1 and CDR2 sequences are MNHEY and SVGAGI. V was shortened by 4 bases and J by 1 base, with 10 bases between the two germline ends. The CDR3: CASSSGRLNYGYTF. CDR3 nucleotide sequence: TGTGCCAGCAGTTCGGGACGGCTTAACTATGGCTACACCTTC.

In this sample, this clone turned up a few times. This chain connects TRBV29-1 to TRBJ1-2; D uncertain. CDR1 is SQVTM, CDR2 ANQGSEA, per germline. V was cut by 7 bases and J by 5 bases, with 11 bases left in between. This CDR3 is 11 amino acids long. The CDR3 sequence is CSAESGYGYTF. The CDR3 DNA sequence: TGCAGCGCCGAATCGGGGTATGGCTACACCTTC.

The chain recombines TRBV6-6 with TRBJ2-5, with D hard to call. The CDR3 extends over 11 amino acids. Trimming cost V 8 bases and J 4 bases, with 8 bases left between them. The germline gives CDR1 MNHNY, CDR2 SVGAGI (reference sequence). The CDR3 is CASQDRETQYF. In DNA form, the CDR3 reads TGTGCCAGCCAGGACCGAGAGACCCAGTACTTC.

V and J are TRBV7-2 and TRBJ2-3; possible D gene TRBD1, 5 bases. The V end lost 5 bases, the J end lost 0 bases, and 12 bases lay between the germline ends. The CDR3 contains 15 residues. From germline, CDR1 is SGHTA and CDR2 FQGNSA. Here the CDR3 DNA reads TGTGCCAGCAGCCCCCAGGGTACCAGCACAGATACGCAGTATTTT. It specifies CASSPQGTSTDTQYF.

The gene calls are TRBV7-9 and TRBJ1-1, with D maybe TRBD1 (5 bases). Per the germline V gene, CDR1 is SEHNR and CDR2 is FQNEAQ (reference sequence). V lost 3 bases and J lost 8, with 13 bases in between. CDR3 size: 13 residues. The CDR3 region is CASSFLGQGEAFF. CDR3 nucleotides: TGTGCCAGCAGCTTTCTTGGGCAGGGAGAAGCTTTCTTT.

The rearrangement joins TRBV5-5 to TRBJ1-5; no clear D gene. Germline-derived CDR1 and CDR2 are SGHKS and YYEKEE (reference sequence). Trimming cost V 0 bases and J 15 bases, with 19 bases left between them. The CDR3 contains 14 residues. CDR3 residues: CASSLDGSLSLSHF. CDR3 nucleotides: TGTGCCAGCAGCTTGGACGGCAGCCTGTCGTTATCGCATTTT.

The V call is TRBV13, the J call TRBJ2-7, with 7 nucleotides matching TRBD1. The CDR3 covers 15 residues. Per germline, CDR1 PRHDT and CDR2 FYEKMQ (reference sequence). J gave up 2 bases and V 2 bases, and 6 bases lay outside the gene matches. CDR3 in amino acids: CASSLRSQGAYEQYF. CDR3 nucleotides: TGTGCCAGCAGCTTAAGAAGCCAGGGGGCCTACGAGCAGTACTTC.

The chain couples TRBV13 to TRBJ1-1; 8 positions match TRBD1. CDR1 and CDR2 (germline): PRHDT, FYEKMQ (reference sequence). V was pared by 4 bases and J by 1 base, with 8 bases of the junction left unmatched. CDR3 size: 16 residues. This chain's CDR3 is CASSSIRGTGNTEAFF. The CDR3 DNA is TGTGCCAGCAGCTCTATTCGAGGGACAGGGAACACTGAAGCTTTCTTT.

The V and J genes are TRBV30 and TRBJ1-5; D remains unclear. The germline gives CDR1 GTSNPN, CDR2 SVGIG (reference sequence). Trimming took 0 bases from V and 3 from J, leaving 3 bases between them. This CDR3 has 12 amino acids. The CDR3 loop is CAWSVDNQPQHF. DNA for the CDR3: TGTGCCTGGAGTGTAGACAATCAGCCCCAGCATTTT.

This clone has more than one count but fewer than ten. In the same sample, other DNA sequences code for this CDR3. V gene TRBV29-1 combines with J gene TRBJ2-5; D unclear. The germline CDR1 and CDR2 sequences are SQVTM and ANQGSEA. Trimming removed 6 bases from V and 1 base from J, with 6 bases in between. This CDR3 has 11 amino acids. The DNA of the CDR3 is TGCAGCGTCGGGCCCCAAGAGACCCAGTACTTC. The encoded protein is CSVGPQETQYF. Together with reference TRBV29-1 and TRBJ2-5, the CDR3 gives the full variable domain: SAVISQKPSRDICQRGTSLTIQCQVDSQVTMMFWYRQQPGQSLTLIATANQGSEATYESGFVIDKFPISRPNLTFSTLTVSNMSPEDSSIYLCSVGPQETQYFGPGTRLLVL.

There are a few counts of this clone. This rearrangement joins TRBV6-6 to TRBJ2-4; D not resolved. CDR3 size: 15 residues. Germline assignment: CDR1 MNHNY and CDR2 SVGAGI (reference sequence). V was cut by 5 bases and J by 0 bases, with 11 bases left in between. The chain's CDR3 is CASSRRPEAKNIQYF. CDR3 sequence (DNA): TGTGCCAGCAGTCGAAGGCCGGAAGCCAAAAACATTCAGTACTTC.

The CDR3 DNA reads as TGTGCCAGCAGCGTAAGGGGCCGTCAAGAGACCCAGTACTTC. The encoded protein is CASSVRGRQETQYF. V is TRBV9 and J is TRBJ2-5; weak D call: TRBD1 (5 bases). V was shortened by 1 base and J by 2 bases, with 9 bases between the two germline ends. This CDR3 has 14 residues. The germline CDR1 and CDR2 sequences are SGDLS and YYNGEE.

The V call is TRBV7-2, the J call TRBJ1-4; TRBD1 matches 9 bases. Germline V CDR1 and CDR2: SGHTA, FQGNSA. V dropped 4 bases and J dropped 2; count of bases not matched to a gene: 5. The CDR3 is 16 amino acids. Written as DNA, the CDR3 is TGTGCCAGCAGCTCTAGAGGGACAGGGACTAATGAAAAACTGTTTTTT. Translating it yields CASSSRGTGTNEKLFF.

This clone was counted only a few times. This sequence joins TRBV30 and TRBJ1-1, with 9 bases fitting TRBD1. The CDR3 is made up of 12 amino acids. The V gene's germline CDR1 is GTSNPN and CDR2 SVGIG (reference sequence). Trimming cost V 8 bases and J 6 bases; bases outside gene matches: 7. CDR3 DNA sequence: TGTGCCCTAAATACAGGGGGCCCTGAAGCTTTCTTT. Amino acid sequence: CALNTGGPEAFF.

In this sample, this clone turned up a few times. J is TRBJ2-3 and V is TRBV29-1; TRBD2 agrees at 11 bases. The CDR3 runs 15 residues. CDR1 and CDR2 from the germline V gene are SQVTM and ANQGSEA. Losses at the gene ends were 7 bases for V and 3 bases for J; bases not matched to a gene: 9. The CDR3 DNA reads as TGCAGCGCTGAGAGGCTAGCGGGAGGTACAGATACGCAGTATTTT. Its translation: CSAERLAGGTDTQYF.